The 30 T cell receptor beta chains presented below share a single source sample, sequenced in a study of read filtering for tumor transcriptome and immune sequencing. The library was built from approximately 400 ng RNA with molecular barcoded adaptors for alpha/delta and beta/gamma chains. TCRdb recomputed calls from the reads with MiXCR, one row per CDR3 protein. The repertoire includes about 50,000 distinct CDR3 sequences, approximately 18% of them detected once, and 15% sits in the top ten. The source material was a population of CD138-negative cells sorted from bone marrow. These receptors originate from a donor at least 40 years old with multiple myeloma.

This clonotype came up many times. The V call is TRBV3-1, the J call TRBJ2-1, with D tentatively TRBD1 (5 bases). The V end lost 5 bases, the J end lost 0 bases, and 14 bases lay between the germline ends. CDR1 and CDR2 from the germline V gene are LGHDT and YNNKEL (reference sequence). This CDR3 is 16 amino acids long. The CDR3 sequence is CASSNRQSFSYNEQFF. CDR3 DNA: TGTGCCAGCAGCAACCGACAGTCATTCTCCTACAATGAGCAGTTCTTC.

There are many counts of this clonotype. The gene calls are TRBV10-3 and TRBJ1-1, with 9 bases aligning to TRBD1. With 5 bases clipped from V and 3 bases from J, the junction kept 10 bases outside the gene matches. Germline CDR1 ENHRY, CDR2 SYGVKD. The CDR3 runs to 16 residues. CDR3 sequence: CAISTLQGATDTEAFF. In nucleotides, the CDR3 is TGTGCCATCAGTACCTTACAGGGGGCGACGGACACTGAAGCTTTCTTT.

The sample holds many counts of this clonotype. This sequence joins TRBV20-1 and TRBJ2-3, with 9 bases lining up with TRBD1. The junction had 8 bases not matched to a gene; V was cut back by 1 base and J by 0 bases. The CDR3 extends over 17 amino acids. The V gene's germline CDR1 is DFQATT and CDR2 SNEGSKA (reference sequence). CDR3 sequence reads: CSARAPGTGFSTDTQYF. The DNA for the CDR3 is TGCAGTGCTAGAGCCCCCGGGACAGGGTTTAGCACAGATACGCAGTATTTT.

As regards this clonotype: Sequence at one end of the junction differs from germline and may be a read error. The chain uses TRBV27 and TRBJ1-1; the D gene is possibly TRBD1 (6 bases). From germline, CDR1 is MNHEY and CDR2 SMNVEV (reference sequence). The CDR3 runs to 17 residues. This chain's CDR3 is CASSPGWGRQGDTEAFF. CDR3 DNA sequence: TGTGCCAGCAGCCCCGGGTGGGGGCGACAAGGGGACACTGAGGCTTTCTTT.

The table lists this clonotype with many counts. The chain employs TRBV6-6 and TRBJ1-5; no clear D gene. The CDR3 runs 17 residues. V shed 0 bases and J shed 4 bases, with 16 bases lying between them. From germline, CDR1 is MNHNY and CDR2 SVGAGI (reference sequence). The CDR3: CASSYSMGAGRNQPQHF. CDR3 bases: TGTGCCAGCAGTTACTCAATGGGCGCCGGGAGGAATCAGCCCCAGCATTTT.

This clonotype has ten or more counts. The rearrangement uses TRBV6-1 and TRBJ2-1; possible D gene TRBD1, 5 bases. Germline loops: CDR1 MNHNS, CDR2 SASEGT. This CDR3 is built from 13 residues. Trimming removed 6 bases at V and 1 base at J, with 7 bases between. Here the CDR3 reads CASRTVSYNEQFF. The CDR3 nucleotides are TGTGCCAGCAGGACAGTTTCCTACAATGAGCAGTTCTTC.

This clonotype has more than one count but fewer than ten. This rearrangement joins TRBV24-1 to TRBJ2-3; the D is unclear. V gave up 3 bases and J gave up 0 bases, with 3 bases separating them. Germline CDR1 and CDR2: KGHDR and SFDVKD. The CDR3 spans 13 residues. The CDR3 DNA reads TGTGCCACCAGTGATCCCAGCACAGATACGCAGTATTTT. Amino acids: CATSDPSTDTQYF.

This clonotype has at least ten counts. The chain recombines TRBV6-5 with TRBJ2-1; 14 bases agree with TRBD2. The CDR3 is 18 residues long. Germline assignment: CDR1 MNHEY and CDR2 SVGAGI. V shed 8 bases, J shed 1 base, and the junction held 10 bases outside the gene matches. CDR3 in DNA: TGTGCCAGCCGCTCGAGACTAGCGGGAGGGCCTTCCTACAATGAGCAGTTCTTC. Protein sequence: CASRSRLAGGPSYNEQFF.

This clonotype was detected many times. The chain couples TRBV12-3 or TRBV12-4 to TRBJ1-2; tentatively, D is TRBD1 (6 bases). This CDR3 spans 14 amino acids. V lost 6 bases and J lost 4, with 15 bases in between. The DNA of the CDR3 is TGTGCCAGCAGCCCCCACAGGGCCGGCTATGGCTACACCTTC. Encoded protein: CASSPHRAGYGYTF.

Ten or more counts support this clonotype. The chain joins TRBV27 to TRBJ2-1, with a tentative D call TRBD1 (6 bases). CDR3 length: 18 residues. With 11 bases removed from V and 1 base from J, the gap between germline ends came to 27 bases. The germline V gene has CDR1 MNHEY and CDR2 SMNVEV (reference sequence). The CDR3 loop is CAVNRLVGTPTSYNEQFF. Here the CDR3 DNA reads TGTGCCGTAAATCGTTTAGTCGGGACACCAACGTCCTACAATGAGCAGTTCTTC.

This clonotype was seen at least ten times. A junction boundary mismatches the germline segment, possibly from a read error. The CDR3 region has the DNA TGTGCCAGCAGTTCCGGGGGACAGGCGGACTTC. Its protein is CASSSGGQADF. This chain uses TRBV12-3 or TRBV12-4 with TRBJ2-7, with TRBD1 identical over 8 bases. The CDR3 loop spans 11 amino acids.

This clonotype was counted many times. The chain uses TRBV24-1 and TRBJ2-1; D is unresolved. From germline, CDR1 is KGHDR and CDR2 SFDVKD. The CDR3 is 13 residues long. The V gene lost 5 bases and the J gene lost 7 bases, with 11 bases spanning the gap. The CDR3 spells CATSGPGVNEQFF. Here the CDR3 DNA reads TGTGCCACCAGTGGGCCAGGTGTAAATGAGCAGTTCTTC.

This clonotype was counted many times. CDR3 loop: CASRPGTSSYEQYF. The CDR3, as DNA: TGTGCCAGTAGACCCGGGACATCCTCCTACGAGCAGTACTTC. The J gene is TRBJ2-7, the V gene TRBV19; maybe TRBD1 (6 bases). The CDR3 is 14 residues long. Germline V gives CDR1 LNHDA, CDR2 SQIVND (reference sequence). Trimming stripped 6 bases from V and 0 bases from J, with 12 bases between.

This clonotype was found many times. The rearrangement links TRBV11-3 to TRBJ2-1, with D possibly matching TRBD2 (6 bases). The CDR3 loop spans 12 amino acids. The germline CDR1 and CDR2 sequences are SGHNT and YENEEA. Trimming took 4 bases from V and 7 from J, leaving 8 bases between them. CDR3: CASSWRGNEQFF. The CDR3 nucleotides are TGTGCCAGCAGCTGGAGGGGTAATGAGCAGTTCTTC.

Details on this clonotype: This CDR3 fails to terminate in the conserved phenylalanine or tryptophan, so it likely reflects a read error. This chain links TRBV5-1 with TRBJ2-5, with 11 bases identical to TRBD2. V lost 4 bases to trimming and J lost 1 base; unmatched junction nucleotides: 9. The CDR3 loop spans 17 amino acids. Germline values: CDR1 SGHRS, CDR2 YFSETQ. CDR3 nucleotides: TGCGCCAGCAGCCCGAGGACTAGCGGGTACTTCCAAGAGACCCAGTACATC. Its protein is CASSPRTSGYFQETQYI.

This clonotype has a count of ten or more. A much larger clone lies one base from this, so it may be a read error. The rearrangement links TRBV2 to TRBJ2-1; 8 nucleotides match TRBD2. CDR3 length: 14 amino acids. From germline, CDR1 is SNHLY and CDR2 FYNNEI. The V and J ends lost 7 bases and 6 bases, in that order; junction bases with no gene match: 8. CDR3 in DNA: TGTGCCAGCAATGTCCGTCTAGCGGGCAATGAGCAGTTCTTC. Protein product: CASNVRLAGNEQFF.

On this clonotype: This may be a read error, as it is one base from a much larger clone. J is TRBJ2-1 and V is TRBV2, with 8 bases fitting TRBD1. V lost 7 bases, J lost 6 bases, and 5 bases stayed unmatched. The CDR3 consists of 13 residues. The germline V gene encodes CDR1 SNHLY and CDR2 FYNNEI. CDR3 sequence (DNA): TGTGCCAGCATTGCGGACAGGGCCAATGAGCAGTTCTTC. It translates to CASIADRANEQFF.

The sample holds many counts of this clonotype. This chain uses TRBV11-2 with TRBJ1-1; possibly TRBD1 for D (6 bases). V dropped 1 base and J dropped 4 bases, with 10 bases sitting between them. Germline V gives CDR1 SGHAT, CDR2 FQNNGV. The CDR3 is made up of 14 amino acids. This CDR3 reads CASSLVRGGTEAFF. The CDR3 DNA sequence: TGTGCCAGCAGCTTAGTCAGGGGAGGCACTGAAGCTTTCTTT.

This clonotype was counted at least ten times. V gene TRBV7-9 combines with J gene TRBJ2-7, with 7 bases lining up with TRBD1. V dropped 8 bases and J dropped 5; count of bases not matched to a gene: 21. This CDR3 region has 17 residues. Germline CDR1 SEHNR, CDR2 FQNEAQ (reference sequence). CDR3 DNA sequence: TGTGCCAGCCGTGAGGGCCTACCTACGAGGGGGCGGAACGAGCAGTACTTC. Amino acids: CASREGLPTRGRNEQYF.

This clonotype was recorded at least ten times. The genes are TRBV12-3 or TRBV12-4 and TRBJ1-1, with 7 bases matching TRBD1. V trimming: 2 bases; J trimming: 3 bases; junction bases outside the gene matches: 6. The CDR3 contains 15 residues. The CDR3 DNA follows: TGTGCCAGCAGTTTACCGGGACAGTTGGACACTGAAGCTTTCTTT. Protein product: CASSLPGQLDTEAFF.

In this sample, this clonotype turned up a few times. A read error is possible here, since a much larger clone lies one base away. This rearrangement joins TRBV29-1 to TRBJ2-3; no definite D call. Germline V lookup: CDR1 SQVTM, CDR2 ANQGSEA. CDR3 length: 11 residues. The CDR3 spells CSVSHTATQYF. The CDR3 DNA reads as TGCAGCGTTAGCCACACAGCTACGCAGTATTTT.

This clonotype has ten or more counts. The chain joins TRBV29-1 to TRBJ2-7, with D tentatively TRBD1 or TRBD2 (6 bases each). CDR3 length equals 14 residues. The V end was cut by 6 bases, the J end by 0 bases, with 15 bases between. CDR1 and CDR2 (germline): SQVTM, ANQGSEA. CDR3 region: CSVGGSRGSYEQYF. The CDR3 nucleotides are TGCAGCGTGGGGGGCTCACGCGGCTCCTACGAGCAGTACTTC.

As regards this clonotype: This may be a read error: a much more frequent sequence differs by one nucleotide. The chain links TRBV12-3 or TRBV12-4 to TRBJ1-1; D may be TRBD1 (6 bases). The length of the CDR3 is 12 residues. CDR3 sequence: CSSSLNRVEAFF. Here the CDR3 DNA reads TGTTCCAGCAGTCTAAACAGGGTTGAAGCTTTCTTT.

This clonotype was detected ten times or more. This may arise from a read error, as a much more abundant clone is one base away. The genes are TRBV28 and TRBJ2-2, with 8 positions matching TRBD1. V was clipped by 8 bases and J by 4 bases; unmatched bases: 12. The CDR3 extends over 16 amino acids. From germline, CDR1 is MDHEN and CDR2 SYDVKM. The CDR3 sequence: CASRSRDRFLTGELFF. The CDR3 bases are TGTGCCAGCCGGTCCCGGGACAGGTTCCTCACCGGGGAGCTGTTTTTT.

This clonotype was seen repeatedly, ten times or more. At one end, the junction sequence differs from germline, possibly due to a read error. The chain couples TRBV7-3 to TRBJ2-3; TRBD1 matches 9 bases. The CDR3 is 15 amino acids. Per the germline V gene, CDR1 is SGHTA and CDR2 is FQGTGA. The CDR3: CAGSIGTGTTDTQYF. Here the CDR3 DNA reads TGTGCCGGCAGCATCGGGACAGGGACCACAGATACGCAGTATTTT.

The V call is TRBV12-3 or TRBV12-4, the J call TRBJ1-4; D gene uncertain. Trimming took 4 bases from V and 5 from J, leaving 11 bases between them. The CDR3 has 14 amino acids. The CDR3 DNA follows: TGTGCCAGCAGTTGGAGGACCGGAAATGAAAAACTGTTTTTT. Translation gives CASSWRTGNEKLFF.

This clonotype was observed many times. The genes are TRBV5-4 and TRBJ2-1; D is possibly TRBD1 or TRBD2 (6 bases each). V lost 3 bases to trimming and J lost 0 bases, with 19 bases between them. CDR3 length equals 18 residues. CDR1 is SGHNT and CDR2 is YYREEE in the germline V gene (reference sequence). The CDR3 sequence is CASSWGAIRENSYNEQFF. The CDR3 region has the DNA TGTGCCAGCAGCTGGGGGGCGATTCGCGAAAACTCCTACAATGAGCAGTTCTTC.

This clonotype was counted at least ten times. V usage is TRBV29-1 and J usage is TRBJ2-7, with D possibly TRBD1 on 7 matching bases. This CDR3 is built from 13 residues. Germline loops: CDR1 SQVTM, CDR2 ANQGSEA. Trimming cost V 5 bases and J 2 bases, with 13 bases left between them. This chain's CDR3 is CSVRRDRAYEQYF. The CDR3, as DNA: TGCAGCGTTCGGAGGGACAGAGCCTACGAGCAGTACTTC.

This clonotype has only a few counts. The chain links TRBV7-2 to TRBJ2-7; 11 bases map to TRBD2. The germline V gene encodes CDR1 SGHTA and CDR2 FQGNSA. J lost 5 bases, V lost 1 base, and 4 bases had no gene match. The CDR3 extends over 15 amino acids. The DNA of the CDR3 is TGTGCCAGCAGCTTAGTAGCGGGAGGGCCAGACGAGCAGTACTTC. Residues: CASSLVAGGPDEQYF.

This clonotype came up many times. CDR3: CSAREPPGQRTETQYF. The CDR3 DNA follows: TGCAGTGCTAGAGAGCCCCCGGGACAACGTACGGAGACCCAGTACTTC. The chain carries TRBV20-1 and TRBJ2-5; a weak D match, TRBD1 (6 bases). With 0 bases removed from V and 5 bases from J, the gap between germline ends came to 19 bases. From germline, CDR1 is DFQATT and CDR2 SNEGSKA (reference sequence). CDR3 length equals 16 residues.